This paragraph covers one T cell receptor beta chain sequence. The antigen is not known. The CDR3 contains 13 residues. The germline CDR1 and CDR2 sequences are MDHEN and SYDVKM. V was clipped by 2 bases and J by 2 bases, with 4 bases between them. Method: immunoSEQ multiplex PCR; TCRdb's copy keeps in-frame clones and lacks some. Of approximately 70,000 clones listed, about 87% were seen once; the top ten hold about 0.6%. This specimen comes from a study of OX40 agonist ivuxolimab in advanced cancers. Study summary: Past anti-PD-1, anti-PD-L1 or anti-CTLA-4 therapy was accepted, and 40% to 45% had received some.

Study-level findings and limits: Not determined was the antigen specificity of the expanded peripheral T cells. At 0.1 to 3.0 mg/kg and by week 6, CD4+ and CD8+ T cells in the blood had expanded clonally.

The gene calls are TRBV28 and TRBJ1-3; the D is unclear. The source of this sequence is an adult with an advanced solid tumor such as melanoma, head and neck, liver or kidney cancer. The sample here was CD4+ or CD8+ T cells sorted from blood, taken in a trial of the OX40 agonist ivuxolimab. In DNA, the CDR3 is TGTGCCAGCAGTTTAGGGACTGGAAACACCATATATTTT. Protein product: CASSLGTGNTIYF.